Below are 30 T cell receptor beta chains sequenced from a single sample in a study of tissue T cells after allogeneic stem cell transplantation. Here immunoSEQ multiplex PCR was the method, and the copy in TCRdb shows in-frame clones only, minus some. This repertoire shows approximately 20,000 clones, more than 65% found once; its top ten account for 0.35% to 0.45%. Sequenced: blood. The receptors were gathered from a female BALB/c mouse in good health. The MHC haplotype of this mouse line is H2-d.

Points on this clone: The gene symbols are mouse symbols. From the germline J gene comes the end of the CDR3, since the read stops 1 residue before it. The chain uses TRBV1 and TRBJ1-6; 7 nucleotides line up with TRBD1. TRBJ1-6 is an open reading frame, and its role is uncertain. Per germline, CDR1 NSQYPW and CDR2 LRSPGD (reference sequence). CDR3 length equals 17 residues. The V and J ends lost 1 base and 0 bases, in that order; junction bases with no gene match: 3. The sequenced CDR3 bases are TGCACCTGCAGTGCAGGACAGGGTGATTCCTATAATTCGCCCCTCTAC. Its protein product is CTCSAGQGDSYNSPLY. The CDR3 reads in full as CTCSAGQGDSYNSPLYF.

In regard to this clone: Genes here carry mouse names. Read data end 1 residue before the CDR3 end; the end is taken from the germline J gene. The rearrangement links TRBV1 to TRBJ2-7; D possibly corresponds to TRBD2 (5 bases). Germline V CDR1 and CDR2: NSQYPW, LRSPGD (reference sequence). The CDR3 has 13 residues. The V end was cut by 2 bases, the J end by 4 bases, with 9 bases between. The covered CDR3 bases are TGCACCTGCAGTGCAACTGGCTCATATGAACAGTAC. It yields the protein CTCSATGSYEQY. From start to end, the CDR3 is CTCSATGSYEQYF.

On this clone itself: All gene names here are mouse names. Sequencing ends 1 residue short of the CDR3 end; the germline J gene provides the rest. The V call is TRBV13-2, the J call TRBJ2-7; the match to TRBD1 covers 9 bases. The CDR3 spans 14 residues. Germline assignment: CDR1 NNHNN and CDR2 SYGAGS (reference sequence). Trimming at V came to 0 bases and at J to 6 bases, leaving 4 bases not matched to a gene. The DNA read from the CDR3 is TGTGCCAGCGGTGATGCGAGGACAGGGGCTGAACAGTAC. This translates into CASGDARTGAEQY. The whole CDR3 sequence is CASGDARTGAEQYF.

On this clone: The gene names here belong to mouse. With the read ending 1 residue before the CDR3 end, the germline J gene is used to fill in that end. The V call is TRBV2, the J call TRBJ1-3; the D gene is possibly TRBD1 (5 bases). Deletions cut 0 bases from V and 12 bases from J, with 27 bases between. The CDR3 sequence is 18 residues long. CDR1 is LGHNA and CDR2 is YSYQKL in the germline V gene. CDR3 loop: CASSQDPLGVANTGQLYF. CDR3 bases read: TGTGCCAGCAGCCAAGATCCTCTGGGGGTCGCAAACACCGGGCAGCTCTAT.

Details on this clone: The genes and germline here are from mouse. The CDR3 end is not reached by the read, which stops 1 residue before it; the germline J gene fills it in. The chain uses TRBV13-1 and TRBJ2-5, with 8 nucleotides matching TRBD1. The CDR3 runs to 13 residues. V lost 5 bases and J lost 5; bases outside the gene matches: 4. Looked up from germline, CDR1 is NSHNY and CDR2 is SYGAGN. The CDR3 bases that were read are TGTGCCAGCAGGGACAGGGATCCAGACACCCAGTAC. Residues: CASRDRDPDTQY. The entire CDR3 reads CASRDRDPDTQYF.

This clone appeared a few times. Germline and genes here are mouse. The CDR3 end is not reached by the read, which stops 1 residue before it; the germline J gene fills it in. The chain employs TRBV13-2 and TRBJ2-7; no clear D gene. Trimming removed 0 bases from V and 4 bases from J, with 8 bases in between. This CDR3 comprises 13 residues. Germline assignment: CDR1 NNHNN and CDR2 SYGAGS (reference sequence). The CDR3: CASGDAIGYEQYF. Partial CDR3 DNA: TGTGCCAGCGGTGATGCAATTGGATATGAACAGTAC.

About this clone: The gene names here belong to mouse. Read data end 1 residue before the CDR3 end; the end is taken from the germline J gene. The chain joins TRBV13-2 to TRBJ2-3, with 13 nucleotides matching TRBD2. Trimming took 5 bases from V and 0 from J; bases not matched to a gene: 3. The CDR3 extends over 16 amino acids. Per the germline V gene, CDR1 is NNHNN and CDR2 is SYGAGS (reference sequence). The CDR3: CASGGTGGGSAETLYF. The sequenced part of the CDR3 DNA is TGTGCCAGCGGGGGGACTGGGGGGGGTAGTGCAGAAACGCTGTAT.

Points on this clone: The germline and genes are mouse ones. The read gets to within 1 residue of the CDR3 end, and the germline J gene fills in the rest. V usage is TRBV20 and J usage is TRBJ1-2; 8 nucleotides align to TRBD1. CDR3 length: 13 amino acids. Germline V gene data show CDR1 as GFQATS and CDR2 as STVNSAI. Losses at the gene ends were 1 base for V and 4 bases for J; bases not matched to a gene: 2. Partial CDR3 DNA: TGTGGTGCTAGGGGACAGGGGTTCTCCGACTACACC. Its translation is CGARGQGFSDYT. The CDR3 in its entirety is CGARGQGFSDYTF. The full variable domain, completed using reference TRBV20 and TRBJ1-2, is GALVYQYPRRTICKSGTSMRMECQAVGFQATSVAWYRQSPQKTFELIALSTVNSAIKYEQNFTQEKFPISHPNLSFSSMTVLNAYLEDRGLYLCGARGQGFSDYTFGSGTRLLVI.

In this sample, this clone turned up a few times. Each gene name is a mouse one. The read ends 1 residue early relative to the CDR3; the germline J gene fills the gap. This chain links TRBV31 with TRBJ2-7; D call uncertain. The CDR3 length is 12 residues. Trimming cost V 0 bases and J 3 bases, with 6 bases left between them. Germline loops: CDR1 GKSSPN, CDR2 SITVG. CDR3 loop: CAWSLDFYEQYF. The CDR3 DNA, read in part, is TGTGCCTGGAGTCTCGACTTCTATGAACAGTAC.

For this clone: Germline and genes: mouse. Read sequence stops 1 residue before the CDR3 end, and the germline J gene provides the missing end. The chain combines TRBV19 with TRBJ1-1; possible D gene TRBD1, 5 bases. The CDR3 loop spans 12 amino acids. From germline, CDR1 is FNHDT and CDR2 SITEND (reference sequence). V lost 0 bases and J 6 bases, leaving 6 bases between the germline ends. The CDR3 bases that were read are TGTGCCAGCAGTATAGGGGGGTCAGAAGTCTTC. Translating gives CASSIGGSEVF. Given in full, the CDR3 is CASSIGGSEVFF.

Comments on this clone: Each gene name is a mouse one. The CDR3 extends 1 residue past the end of the read, so its final part is completed from the germline J gene. The chain carries TRBV17 and TRBJ2-5; D is perhaps TRBD1 (5 bases). Germline assignment: CDR1 MNHDT and CDR2 YYDKIL. The CDR3 sequence is 13 residues long. Trimming took 2 bases from V and 4 from J, leaving 7 bases between them. CDR3 sequence: CASSRSREDTQYF. CDR3 bases read: TGTGCTAGCAGTAGAAGCAGGGAAGACACCCAGTAC.

Details on this clone: Gene names follow the mouse nomenclature. The read comes to an end 1 residue before the CDR3 does, leaving the germline J gene to fill in the end. The rearrangement joins TRBV2 to TRBJ1-3; 7 nucleotides align to TRBD1. From germline, CDR1 is LGHNA and CDR2 YSYQKL. Trimming removed 0 bases from V and 0 bases from J; junction bases left unmatched: 2. This CDR3 region has 16 residues. The CDR3 here is CASSQDRDSSGNTLYF. The sequenced CDR3 bases are TGTGCCAGCAGCCAAGATCGGGACAGTTCTGGAAATACGCTCTAT. The whole variable domain, filled in from reference TRBV2 and TRBJ1-3, reads DPKIIQKPKYLVAVTGSEKILICEQYLGHNAMYWYRQSAKKPLEFMFSYSYQKLMDNQTASSRFQPQSSKKNHLDLQITALKPDDSATYFCASSQDRDSSGNTLYFGEGSRLIVV.

This clone has just a few counts. The listed genes are named as in mouse. The CDR3 end lies 1 residue beyond the end of the read and is filled in from the germline J gene. This chain links TRBV13-2 with TRBJ1-3; D unclear. Germline CDR1 and CDR2: NNHNN and SYGAGS (reference sequence). Trimming stripped 3 bases from V and 3 bases from J, with 1 base between. This CDR3 region has 11 residues. CDR3 DNA, as far as it was read: TGTGCCAGCGGTGGTGGAAATACGCTCTAT. Translating it yields CASGGGNTLY. In full, the CDR3 reads CASGGGNTLYF.

A remark on this clone: Gene labels here are mouse ones. The read ends 1 residue early relative to the CDR3; the germline J gene fills the gap. The same CDR3 can be traced to other DNA sequences in this sample. The rearrangement links TRBV31 to TRBJ2-1; 7 bases are shared with TRBD1. The length of the CDR3 is 14 residues. Germline lookup yields CDR1 GKSSPN and CDR2 SITVG. V lost 1 base and J lost 1; bases outside the gene matches: 1. CDR3 in amino acids: CAWSPQGNYAEQFF. The sequenced CDR3 bases are TGTGCCTGGAGTCCACAGGGGAACTATGCTGAGCAGTTC.

This clone was observed once. Genes and germline are mouse. The CDR3 end lies 1 residue beyond the end of the read and is filled in from the germline J gene. The V call is TRBV29, the J call TRBJ2-5; 10 bases agree with TRBD1. The CDR3 runs 15 residues. Trimming took 1 base from V and 3 from J; bases not matched to a gene: 1. Germline CDR1 and CDR2: MSHET and SYDVDS. The CDR3 protein is CASSLWGQGQDTQYF. CDR3 bases read: TGTGCTAGCAGTTTATGGGGACAGGGGCAAGACACCCAGTAC.

As concerns this clone: All gene names here are mouse names. From the germline J gene comes the end of the CDR3, since the read stops 1 residue before it. The genes are TRBV13-3 and TRBJ2-2; TRBD1 or TRBD2 may be the D gene (6 bases each). CDR1 is NNHDY, CDR2 SYVADS, per germline. The CDR3 totals 14 residues. V was shortened by 7 bases and J by 2 bases, with 12 bases between the two germline ends. The sequenced CDR3 bases are TGTGCCAGCGTCGAAGGGGGGAACACCGGGCAGCTCTAC. Translating it yields CASVEGGNTGQLY. The complete CDR3 sequence is CASVEGGNTGQLYF. The variable domain in full, completed from reference TRBV13-3 and TRBJ2-2, reads EAAVTQSPRSKVAVTGGKVTLSCHQTNNHDYMYWYRQDTGHGLRLIHYSYVADSTEKGDIPDGYKASRPSQENFSLILELASLSQTAVYFCASVEGGNTGQLYFGEGSKLTVL.

Worth noting for this clone: The germline and genes are mouse ones. The read terminates 1 residue ahead of where the CDR3 ends, so the germline J gene completes it. This chain links TRBV13-1 with TRBJ2-5; TRBD2 matches at 12 bases. Germline values: CDR1 NSHNY, CDR2 SYGAGN. This CDR3 contains 15 residues. J lost 6 bases, V lost 4 bases, and 6 bases had no gene match. The DNA read from the CDR3 is TGTGCCAGCAGTCCCAAGACTGGGGGGGCTGACACCCAGTAC. Amino acid sequence: CASSPKTGGADTQY. The full CDR3 protein is CASSPKTGGADTQYF.

In the case of this clone: All gene names here are mouse names. CDR3 DNA, as far as it was read: TGTGCCAGCAGCAGGACATTTTCCAACGAAAGATTATTT. Its protein is CASSRTFSNERLF. The entire CDR3 is CASSRTFSNERLFF. The chain uses TRBV4 and TRBJ1-4; the D gene is possibly TRBD1 (5 bases). Read sequence stops 1 residue before the CDR3 end, and the germline J gene provides the missing end. The V gene's germline CDR1 is LGHDT and CDR2 YNNKQL (reference sequence). The V end was cut by 5 bases, the J end by 0 bases, with 7 bases between. The CDR3 extends over 14 amino acids. The complete variable domain, with remaining parts taken from reference TRBV4 and TRBJ1-4, reads ETAVFQTPNYHVTQVGNEVSFNCKQTLGHDTMYWYKQDSKKLLKIMFSYNNKQLIVNETVPRRFSPQSSDKAHLNLRIKSVEPEDSAVYLCASSRTFSNERLFFGHGTKLSVL.

This clone was seen more than once but under ten times. Gene names and germline match the mouse. Read data end 1 residue before the CDR3 end; the end is taken from the germline J gene. The V call is TRBV5, the J call TRBJ2-7; TRBD2 matches at 13 bases. CDR3 length: 15 residues. Unmatched junction bases numbered 3, after V lost 2 bases and J lost 5 bases. The germline V gene has CDR1 LGHNA and CDR2 YNLKQL (reference sequence). The sequenced part of the CDR3 DNA is TGTGCCAGCAGCCAATGGGACTGGGGGGGGAATGAACAGTAC. Its protein product is CASSQWDWGGNEQY. The entire CDR3 sequence reads CASSQWDWGGNEQYF.

With regard to this clone: Here the gene names and germline are mouse. The CDR3 end falls 1 residue outside the read, so it is completed with the germline J gene. The rearrangement links TRBV5 to TRBJ2-3; maybe TRBD2 (6 bases). V lost 1 base to trimming and J lost 0 bases, with 8 bases between them. The CDR3 is 15 residues long. Germline V lookup: CDR1 LGHNA, CDR2 YNLKQL (reference sequence). The CDR3 sequence: CASSQVGTSAETLYF. The part of the CDR3 DNA that was read is TGTGCCAGCAGCCAAGTGGGGACTAGTGCAGAAACGCTGTAT.

To note about this clone: The genes are named according to mouse. The observed sequence ends 1 residue before the CDR3 terminus, with the missing tail filled in from the germline J gene. The V gene is TRBV31, the J gene TRBJ2-7; D call uncertain. V gave up 1 base and J gave up 6 bases, with 10 bases separating them. The CDR3 sequence is 12 residues long. Per the germline V gene, CDR1 is GKSSPN and CDR2 is SITVG. The CDR3 region is CAWSPRQAEQYF. CDR3 DNA (partial): TGTGCCTGGAGTCCCCGGCAGGCTGAACAGTAC.

Regarding this clone: Genes and germline are mouse. The CDR3 end is not reached by the read, which stops 1 residue before it; the germline J gene fills it in. The chain joins TRBV4 to TRBJ1-1; maybe TRBD1 (6 bases). V was shortened by 5 bases and J by 0 bases, with 10 bases between the two germline ends. Germline V gene data show CDR1 as LGHDT and CDR2 as YNNKQL (reference sequence). This CDR3 region has 14 residues. The CDR3 protein is CASSPGTSNTEVFF. The CDR3 DNA, read in part, is TGTGCCAGCAGCCCCGGGACATCAAACACAGAAGTCTTC.

This clone showed up just once. Gene and germline names: mouse. With the read ending 1 residue before the CDR3 end, the germline J gene is used to fill in that end. The rearrangement uses TRBV13-2 and TRBJ1-5, with D possibly being TRBD1 (5 bases). Germline-derived CDR1 and CDR2 are NNHNN and SYGAGS (reference sequence). Trimming pared 0 bases from V and 3 bases from J, leaving 10 bases between. The CDR3 sequence is 15 residues long. The CDR3 here is CASGDERGGNQAPLF. The part of the CDR3 DNA that was read is TGTGCCAGCGGTGATGAAAGGGGAGGCAACCAGGCTCCGCTT.

This clone has a handful of counts. All gene names here are mouse names. The CDR3 end lies 1 residue beyond the end of the read and is filled in from the germline J gene. This rearrangement joins TRBV13-2 to TRBJ1-3, with a possible D match to TRBD1 (6 bases). Germline CDR1 is NNHNN and CDR2 is SYGAGS (reference sequence). This CDR3 region has 16 residues. The V and J ends lost 2 bases and 0 bases respectively, with 12 bases between them. The chain's CDR3 is CASGEPGHFSGNTLYF. The sequenced CDR3 bases are TGTGCCAGCGGTGAACCGGGACACTTTTCTGGAAATACGCTCTAT.

A word on this clone: The genes and germline here are from mouse. The read halts 1 residue ahead of the CDR3 end, with the missing end drawn from the germline J gene. The chain recombines TRBV19 with TRBJ2-3; D may be TRBD2 (6 bases). Germline V gene sequence: CDR1 FNHDT, CDR2 SITEND (reference sequence). The CDR3 loop spans 17 amino acids. V lost 0 bases, J lost 0 bases, and 14 bases lay in between. Partial CDR3 DNA: TGTGCCAGCAGTATAGGGAGTGGGGGATCAAGTGCAGAAACGCTGTAT. This codes for CASSIGSGGSSAETLY. The whole CDR3 region reads CASSIGSGGSSAETLYF. Combining the CDR3 with reference TRBV19 and TRBJ2-3 gives the whole variable domain GGIITQTPKFLIGQEGQKLTLKCQQNFNHDTMYWYRQDSGKGLRLIYYSITENDLQKGDLSEGYDASREKKSSFSLTVTSAQKNEMAVFLCASSIGSGGSSAETLYFGSGTRLTVL.

Points on this clone: Mouse gene names apply. Read sequence stops 1 residue before the CDR3 end, and the germline J gene provides the missing end. The V gene is TRBV1, the J gene TRBJ2-5, with 9 bases identical to TRBD1. Unmatched junction bases numbered 5, after V lost 5 bases and J lost 2 bases. The CDR3 is made up of 15 amino acids. Germline CDR1 NSQYPW, CDR2 LRSPGD (reference sequence). The sequenced part of the CDR3 DNA is TGCACCTGCAGTTACCGGGACAGGGTCCAAGACACCCAGTAC. Translated: CTCSYRDRVQDTQY. The CDR3 in its entirety is CTCSYRDRVQDTQYF.

In its sample, this clone was seen a few times. Mouse gene names and germline throughout. The read terminates 1 residue ahead of where the CDR3 ends, so the germline J gene completes it. This chain joins TRBV19 and TRBJ1-5; D gene ambiguous. CDR1 FNHDT and CDR2 SITEND come from the germline V gene (reference sequence). CDR3 size: 15 residues. V lost 0 bases and J 1 base, leaving 8 bases between the germline ends. The sequenced CDR3 bases are TGTGCCAGCAGTATAGCTCTGGGAAACAACCAGGCTCCGCTT. This sequence encodes CASSIALGNNQAPL. The whole CDR3 reads CASSIALGNNQAPLF.

Details on this clone: These gene names are mouse names. The read ends 1 residue early relative to the CDR3; the germline J gene fills the gap. The chain is built from TRBV3 and TRBJ1-3; tentative D call: TRBD1 (6 bases). This CDR3 has 16 amino acids. Looked up from germline, CDR1 is SNHLY and CDR2 is FYNGKV (reference sequence). Trimming removed 5 bases at V and 0 bases at J, with 14 bases between. The covered CDR3 bases are TGTGCCAGCAGCCTCCGGGACATAAATTCTGGAAATACGCTCTAT. Translated: CASSLRDINSGNTLY. The whole CDR3 protein is CASSLRDINSGNTLYF.

For this clone: These gene names are mouse names. Read sequence stops 1 residue before the CDR3 end, and the germline J gene provides the missing end. The V gene is TRBV13-3, the J gene TRBJ1-4, with TRBD1 matching over 8 bases. Trimming removed 5 bases from V and 6 bases from J; junction bases left unmatched: 6. Germline-derived CDR1 and CDR2 are NNHDY and SYVADS. This CDR3 is built from 14 residues. CDR3 bases read: TGTGCCAGCAGACGACAGGGGAGAGACGAAAGATTATTT. Translated, it gives CASRRQGRDERLF. Given in full, the CDR3 is CASRRQGRDERLFF.

A note on this clone: Germline and genes here are mouse. The missing CDR3 end, 1 residue past where the read stops, is filled in from the germline J gene. The chain joins TRBV2 to TRBJ2-4, with 7 bases matching TRBD1. V was pared by 2 bases and J by 1 base, with 3 bases of the junction left unmatched. The CDR3 covers 15 residues. Germline V gives CDR1 LGHNA, CDR2 YSYQKL. CDR3 protein: CASSQSGQGQNTLYF. Incomplete CDR3 DNA: TGTGCCAGCAGCCAATCCGGACAGGGTCAAAACACCTTGTAC.